What follows describes a single T cell receptor (beta chain). V shed 2 bases, J shed 6 bases, and the junction held 15 bases outside the gene matches. The CDR3 contains 17 residues. CDR1 is MNHNS and CDR2 is SASEGT in the germline V gene. Assay used: immunoSEQ multiplex PCR; TCRdb lists only in-frame clones, some missing. Of some 1 million clones listed, roughly 75% were seen once; the top ten hold roughly 1.5%. In the CD4+ fraction, cells were divided into CD45RA+ naive and CD45RA-negative memory subsets. The entry originates in a study of shared clonotypes between healthy human individuals. Study in general: Serving as donors were a couple of women and three men, whose ages spanned 18 to 49.

The TCR was taken from a man younger than 35 in good health. The genes are TRBV6-1 and TRBJ2-7; TRBD1 agrees at 8 bases. Sequenced input: memory CD4+ T cells sorted from blood. The subset: CD45RA-negative fraction. CDR3 sequence reads: CASSERSGQGRTGEQYF. The CDR3 DNA is TGTGCCAGCAGTGAAAGGAGCGGACAGGGAAGGACGGGCGAGCAGTACTTC.